Listed here are 22 T cell receptor beta chains from one sample, sequenced in a study of blood T cell repertoires in COVID-19. Measured with immunoSEQ multiplex PCR; TCRdb has only the in-frame clones, and not every one. Among roughly 70,000 clones listed, 90% to 95% were seen once. The sequencing sample was made of peripheral blood. The receptor set was obtained from a man in his fifties or sixties with COVID-19, enrolled during active disease.

The table lists this clone with a count of one. The CDR3 reads CASSQDLGQGGYGYTF. The DNA of the CDR3 is TGTGCCAGCAGCCAAGATCTGGGACAGGGAGGCTATGGCTACACCTTC. The chain uses TRBV3-1 (or the pseudogene TRBV3-2) and TRBJ1-2; 9 nucleotides line up with TRBD1. The junction had 6 bases not matched to a gene; V was cut back by 0 bases and J by 4 bases. This CDR3 is 16 amino acids long. Germline V gene data show CDR1 as LGHDT and CDR2 as YNNKEL (reference sequence).

The chain is built from TRBV7-9 and TRBJ1-4; a weak D match, TRBD1 (5 bases). Germline V gene data show CDR1 as SEHNR and CDR2 as FQNEAQ (reference sequence). This CDR3 has 14 amino acids. V was pared by 3 bases and J by 6 bases, with 11 bases between. CDR3 in amino acids: CASSFHGGDEKLFF. In nucleotides, the CDR3 is TGTGCCAGCAGCTTCCACGGAGGGGATGAAAAACTGTTTTTT.

The chain has TRBV5-8 and TRBJ2-7, with TRBD2 matching over 15 bases. The germline V gene has CDR1 SGHTS and CDR2 YDEGEE. This CDR3 comprises 17 residues. V lost 3 bases, J lost 2 bases, and 6 bases stayed unmatched. This CDR3 is CASSSWTSGRAAYEQYF. Written as DNA, the CDR3 is TGTGCCAGCAGCTCCTGGACTAGCGGGAGGGCAGCCTACGAGCAGTACTTC.

The chain is built from TRBV19 and TRBJ2-1; 10 bases map to TRBD2. This CDR3 contains 15 residues. Unmatched junction bases numbered 6, after V lost 7 bases and J lost 3 bases. Germline V CDR1 and CDR2: LNHDA, SQIVND (reference sequence). CDR3 amino acids: CASKEGLANYNEQFF. CDR3 sequence (DNA): TGTGCCAGTAAGGAGGGACTAGCGAACTACAATGAGCAGTTCTTC.

This chain uses TRBV28 with TRBJ1-5; 10 nucleotides agree with TRBD1. After removal of 3 bases from V and 2 bases from J, the junction contained 7 bases not matched to a gene. The V gene's germline CDR1 is MDHEN and CDR2 SYDVKM. The CDR3 consists of 17 residues. CDR3 in amino acids: CASSFSGQGTRNQPQHF. The CDR3 DNA is TGTGCCAGCAGTTTCTCGGGACAGGGGACCCGCAATCAGCCCCAGCATTTT.

Written as DNA, the CDR3 is TGTGCCAGCAGCCCGGCTAGCGGGACCCAAGAGACCCAGTACTTC. This sequence encodes CASSPASGTQETQYF. This sequence joins TRBV5-4 and TRBJ2-5; 9 bases fit TRBD2. The length of the CDR3 is 15 residues. Trimming took 4 bases from V and 1 from J; bases not matched to a gene: 5. CDR1 is SGHNT, CDR2 YYREEE, per germline (reference sequence). Supplemented by reference TRBV5-4 and TRBJ2-5, the full variable domain reads ETGVTQSPTHLIKTRGQQVTLRCSSQSGHNTVSWYQQALGQGPQFIFQYYREEENGRGNFPPRFSGLQFPNYSSELNVNALELDDSALYLCASSPASGTQETQYFGPGTRLLVL.

This sequence joins TRBV12-3 or TRBV12-4 and TRBJ2-3; D remains unclear. The CDR3 extends over 12 amino acids. V lost 4 bases, J lost 6 bases, and 8 bases lay in between. The CDR3 reads CASSSPLDTQYF. CDR3 DNA: TGTGCCAGCAGTTCCCCCTTGGATACGCAGTATTTT.

In its sample, this clone was seen once. The V call is TRBV6-1, the J call TRBJ2-5, with TRBD2 matching over 10 bases. Germline V gene sequence: CDR1 MNHNS, CDR2 SASEGT. The CDR3 covers 17 residues. V trimming: 2 bases; J trimming: 5 bases; junction bases outside the gene matches: 11. The CDR3 DNA sequence: TGTGCCAGCAGTGAAAGAAAGCGGGAGGGCCGAGAGGAGACCCAGTACTTC. This sequence encodes CASSERKREGREETQYF.

The chain carries TRBV11-2 and TRBJ2-6; D ambiguous. Trimming left V 4 bases short and J 2 bases short, with 18 bases between. Germline CDR1 and CDR2: SGHAT and FQNNGV. CDR3 size: 18 residues. The CDR3 here is CASSYDIRFDTGANVLTF. Written as DNA, the CDR3 is TGTGCCAGCAGCTACGACATAAGGTTTGATACTGGGGCCAACGTCCTGACTTTC.

This chain connects TRBV6-5 to TRBJ2-1; TRBD2 agrees at 7 bases. V lost 8 bases to trimming and J lost 2 bases; unmatched junction nucleotides: 3. The germline V gene has CDR1 MNHEY and CDR2 SVGAGI. The CDR3 contains 13 residues. The CDR3 DNA reads TGTGCCAGCTGGGGAGGGACCTACAATGAGCAGTTCTTC. Its translation: CASWGGTYNEQFF.

V usage is TRBV7-9 and J usage is TRBJ2-4, with 8 bases aligning to TRBD1. Germline trimming cut 1 base from V and 8 bases from J; bases unmatched to any gene: 4. The CDR3 spans 14 residues. Per germline, CDR1 SEHNR and CDR2 FQNEAQ (reference sequence). CDR3 bases: TGTGCCAGCAGCTTAGGGACAGGGTGGGACATTCAGTACTTC. It specifies CASSLGTGWDIQYF.

The gene calls are TRBV11-2 and TRBJ2-1, with a tentative D call TRBD1 (6 bases). From germline, CDR1 is SGHAT and CDR2 FQNNGV. V lost 6 bases to trimming and J lost 6 bases, with 18 bases between them. This CDR3 has 15 residues. The CDR3 is CASRHPGTPPNEQFF. CDR3 sequence (DNA): TGTGCCAGCAGACACCCCGGGACACCTCCCAATGAGCAGTTCTTC.

The chain uses TRBV5-1 and TRBJ2-7; 7 positions match TRBD1. Germline CDR1 and CDR2: SGHRS and YFSETQ. The V gene end was trimmed by 0 bases and the J gene end by 1 base; junction bases not matched to a gene: 4. CDR3 length: 15 residues. The CDR3 region has the DNA TGCGCCAGCAGCTTGGGGACAGGACTTTCCTACGAGCAGTACGTC. Amino acids: CASSLGTGLSYEQYV.

The chain carries TRBV19 and TRBJ2-2; D gene ambiguous. Germline assignment: CDR1 LNHDA and CDR2 SQIVND (reference sequence). The CDR3 length is 13 residues. Trimming pared 3 bases from V and 1 base from J, leaving 3 bases between. CDR3 amino acids: CASSIQNTGELFF. DNA of the CDR3: TGTGCCAGTAGTATTCAGAACACCGGGGAGCTGTTTTTT.

Regarding this clone: Mismatch with germline at one junction end may stem from a read error. The J gene is TRBJ1-4, the V gene TRBV27, with TRBD1 as a possible D gene (6 bases). The germline CDR1 and CDR2 sequences are MNHEY and SMNVEV (reference sequence). The CDR3 totals 14 residues. Here the CDR3 reads CASSPGQRPETLFF. The CDR3 DNA reads as TGTGCCAGCTCCCCGGGACAAAGGCCTGAAACACTGTTTTTT.

This clone was counted between two and nine times. CDR3 sequence reads: CASSLGAFNQPQHF. The CDR3 nucleotides read TGTGCCAGCAGCCTCGGAGCCTTCAATCAGCCCCAGCATTTT. The chain recombines TRBV7-9 with TRBJ1-5; no clear D gene. CDR3 length: 14 amino acids. Germline CDR1 SEHNR, CDR2 FQNEAQ (reference sequence). The V and J ends lost 5 bases and 3 bases respectively, with 11 bases between them.

Worth noting for this clone: In the same sample, other DNA sequences code for this CDR3. This rearrangement joins TRBV27 to TRBJ2-5, with a tentative D call TRBD2 (6 bases). This CDR3 comprises 14 residues. The germline gives CDR1 MNHEY, CDR2 SMNVEV (reference sequence). Trimming took off 3 bases at V and 4 bases at J, with 12 bases between the two ends. CDR3 region: CASSFRESRETQYF. CDR3 DNA: TGTGCCAGCAGTTTCCGGGAGAGTAGAGAGACCCAGTACTTC.

This chain connects TRBV7-9 to TRBJ2-1; TRBD2 matches at 7 bases. CDR1 is SEHNR, CDR2 FQNEAQ, per germline (reference sequence). V shed 1 base and J 1 base; nucleotides not matched to a gene: 10. CDR3 length: 18 residues. The CDR3 is CASSLGISGFQSYNEQFF. In nucleotides, the CDR3 is TGTGCCAGCAGCTTAGGCATTAGCGGGTTTCAATCCTACAATGAGCAGTTCTTC.

V usage is TRBV20-1 and J usage is TRBJ1-1; TRBD1 matches at 9 bases. The CDR3 has 12 amino acids. Per germline, CDR1 DFQATT and CDR2 SNEGSKA (reference sequence). The ends lost 3 bases at V and 11 bases at J; junction bases unmatched: 7. The CDR3 region has the DNA TGCAGTGCTAGTACAGGGGGCAGAATGGCTTTCTTT. Encoded protein: CSASTGGRMAFF.

The chain couples TRBV19 to TRBJ2-1; TRBD2 agrees at 15 bases. The V segment lost 6 bases and the J segment 7 bases; nucleotides outside the gene matches: 4. The germline V gene encodes CDR1 LNHDA and CDR2 SQIVND (reference sequence). This CDR3 spans 15 amino acids. The CDR3 DNA sequence: TGTGCCAGTAGCACCGGGACTAGCGGGAGGAATGAGCAGTTCTTC. Protein product: CASSTGTSGRNEQFF.

The rearrangement links TRBV6-5 to TRBJ2-2; 9 bases are shared with TRBD2. Germline CDR1 reads MNHEY; CDR2 reads SVGAGI. The CDR3 length is 14 residues. Unmatched junction bases numbered 6, after V lost 6 bases and J lost 7 bases. The CDR3 sequence: CASRIAGDNGELFF. In DNA, the CDR3 is TGTGCCAGCAGGATAGCGGGAGATAACGGGGAGCTGTTTTTT.

The rearrangement links TRBV19 to TRBJ1-2; unclear D gene. V was pared by 7 bases and J by 7 bases, with 19 bases between. From germline, CDR1 is LNHDA and CDR2 SQIVND (reference sequence). CDR3 length: 14 amino acids. Written as DNA, the CDR3 is TGTGCCAGTATTTCGGAGACGAGAATTTCTGGCTACACCTTC. This sequence encodes CASISETRISGYTF. The entire variable domain, with the rest obtained from reference TRBV19 and TRBJ1-2, is as follows: DGGITQSPKYLFRKEGQNVTLSCEQNLNHDAMYWYRQDPGQGLRLIYYSQIVNDFQKGDIAEGYSVSREKKESFPLTVTSAQKNPTAFYLCASISETRISGYTFGSGTRLTVV.